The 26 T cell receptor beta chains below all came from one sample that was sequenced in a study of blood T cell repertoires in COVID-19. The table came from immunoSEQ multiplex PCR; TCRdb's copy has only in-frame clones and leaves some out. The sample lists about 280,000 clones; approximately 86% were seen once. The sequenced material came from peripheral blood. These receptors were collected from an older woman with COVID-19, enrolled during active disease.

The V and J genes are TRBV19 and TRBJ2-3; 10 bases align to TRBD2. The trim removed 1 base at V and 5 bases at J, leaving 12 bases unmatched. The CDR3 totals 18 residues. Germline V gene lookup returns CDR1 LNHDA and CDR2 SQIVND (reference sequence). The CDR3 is CASSIALRSGGVKDTQYF. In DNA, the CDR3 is TGTGCCAGTAGTATAGCTCTAAGGAGCGGGGGGGTTAAAGATACGCAGTATTTT.

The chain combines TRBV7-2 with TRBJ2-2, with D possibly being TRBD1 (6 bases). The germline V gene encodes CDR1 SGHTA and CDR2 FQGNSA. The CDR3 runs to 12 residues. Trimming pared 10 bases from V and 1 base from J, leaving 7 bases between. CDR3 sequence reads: CATGQNTGELFF. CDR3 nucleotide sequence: TGTGCCACGGGACAGAACACCGGGGAGCTGTTTTTT.

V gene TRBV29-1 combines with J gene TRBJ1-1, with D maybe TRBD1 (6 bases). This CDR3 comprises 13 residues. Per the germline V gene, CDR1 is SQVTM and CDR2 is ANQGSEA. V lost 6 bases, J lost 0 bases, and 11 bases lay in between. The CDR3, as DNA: TGCAGCGTCCAGGGGCTAATGAACACTGAAGCTTTCTTT. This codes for CSVQGLMNTEAFF.

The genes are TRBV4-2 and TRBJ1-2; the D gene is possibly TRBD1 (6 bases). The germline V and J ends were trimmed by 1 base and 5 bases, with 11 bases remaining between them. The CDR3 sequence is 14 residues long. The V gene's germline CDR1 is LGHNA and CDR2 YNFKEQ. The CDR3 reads CASSQVTTGYGYTF. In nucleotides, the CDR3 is TGTGCCAGCAGCCAAGTGACAACAGGGTATGGCTACACCTTC.

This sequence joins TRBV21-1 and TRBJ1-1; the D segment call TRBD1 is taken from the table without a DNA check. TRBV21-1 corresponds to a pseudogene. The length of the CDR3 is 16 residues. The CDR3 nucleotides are TGTGCCAGCAGCAAAGATCAGGGGGCCCCTAGCACTGAAGCTTTCTTT. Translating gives CASSKDQGAPSTEAFF.

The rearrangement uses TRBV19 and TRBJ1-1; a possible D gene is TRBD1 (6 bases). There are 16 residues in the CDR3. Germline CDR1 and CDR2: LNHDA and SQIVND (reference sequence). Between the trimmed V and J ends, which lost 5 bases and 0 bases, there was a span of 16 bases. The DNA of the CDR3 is TGTGCCAGTAGTCCCTTCACGGGACACCTGAACACTGAAGCTTTCTTT. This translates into CASSPFTGHLNTEAFF.

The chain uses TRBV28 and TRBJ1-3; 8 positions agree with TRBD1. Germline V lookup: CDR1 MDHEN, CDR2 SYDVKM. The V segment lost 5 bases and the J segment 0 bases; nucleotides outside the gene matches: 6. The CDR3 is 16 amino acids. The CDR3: CASSTGQGHSGNTIYF. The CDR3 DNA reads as TGTGCCAGCAGTACTGGACAGGGCCACTCTGGAAACACCATATATTTT.

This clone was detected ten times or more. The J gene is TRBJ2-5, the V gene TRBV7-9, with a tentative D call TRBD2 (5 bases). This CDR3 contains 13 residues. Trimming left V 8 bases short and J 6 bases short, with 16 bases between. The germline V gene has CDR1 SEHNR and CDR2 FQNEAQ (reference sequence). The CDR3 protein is CASHTAGAKTQYF. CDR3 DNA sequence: TGTGCCAGCCACACCGCGGGTGCAAAGACCCAGTACTTC.

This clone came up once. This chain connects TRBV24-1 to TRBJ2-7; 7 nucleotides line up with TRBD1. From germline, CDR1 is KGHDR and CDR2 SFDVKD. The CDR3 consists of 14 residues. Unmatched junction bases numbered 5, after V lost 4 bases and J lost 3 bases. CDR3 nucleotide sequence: TGTGCCACCAGTGAGACAGGGTCCTTCTACGAGCAGTACTTC. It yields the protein CATSETGSFYEQYF.

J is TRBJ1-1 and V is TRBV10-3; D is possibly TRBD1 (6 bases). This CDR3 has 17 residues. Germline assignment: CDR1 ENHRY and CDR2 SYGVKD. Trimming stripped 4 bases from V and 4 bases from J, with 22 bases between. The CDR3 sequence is CAISVSGLPGERTEAFF. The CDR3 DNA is TGTGCCATCAGTGTATCGGGTTTGCCAGGGGAACGCACTGAAGCTTTCTTT.

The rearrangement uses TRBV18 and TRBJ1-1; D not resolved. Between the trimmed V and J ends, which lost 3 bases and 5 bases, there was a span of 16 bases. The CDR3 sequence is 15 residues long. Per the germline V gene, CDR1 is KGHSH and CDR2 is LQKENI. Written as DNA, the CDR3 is TGTGCCAGCTCACCGGAGCGGGGATTGGGGACTGAAGCTTTCTTT. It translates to CASSPERGLGTEAFF.

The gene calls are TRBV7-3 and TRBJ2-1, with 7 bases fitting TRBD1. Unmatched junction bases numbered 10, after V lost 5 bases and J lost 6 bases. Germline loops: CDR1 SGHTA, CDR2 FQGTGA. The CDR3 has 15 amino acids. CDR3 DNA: TGTGCCAGCAGCGAAGGACAGGTTCTAATCAATGAGCAGTTCTTC. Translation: CASSEGQVLINEQFF.

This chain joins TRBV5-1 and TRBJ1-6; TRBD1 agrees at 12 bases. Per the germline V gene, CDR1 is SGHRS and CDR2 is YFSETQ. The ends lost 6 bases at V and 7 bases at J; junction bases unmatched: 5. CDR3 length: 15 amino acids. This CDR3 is CASNQGQGANSPLHF. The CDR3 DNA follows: TGCGCCAGCAACCAGGGACAGGGGGCGAATTCACCCCTCCACTTT.

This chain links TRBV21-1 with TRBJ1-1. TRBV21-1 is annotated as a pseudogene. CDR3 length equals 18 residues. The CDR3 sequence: CASSKRESWRGAGTEAFF. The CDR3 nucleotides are TGTGCCAGCAGCAAACGGGAGAGTTGGCGGGGGGCTGGGACTGAAGCTTTCTTT.

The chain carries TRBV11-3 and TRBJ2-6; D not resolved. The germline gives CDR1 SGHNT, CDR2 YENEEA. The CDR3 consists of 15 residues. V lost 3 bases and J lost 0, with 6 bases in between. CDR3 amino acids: CASSFRSSGANVLTF. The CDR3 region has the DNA TGTGCCAGCAGCTTCAGAAGCTCTGGGGCCAACGTCCTGACTTTC.

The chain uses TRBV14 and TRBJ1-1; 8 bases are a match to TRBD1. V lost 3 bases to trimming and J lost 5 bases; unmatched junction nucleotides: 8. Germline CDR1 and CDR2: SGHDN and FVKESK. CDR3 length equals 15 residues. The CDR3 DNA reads TGTGCCAGCAGCCAGACCACAGGGGGTTGGACTGAAGCTTTCTTT. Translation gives CASSQTTGGWTEAFF. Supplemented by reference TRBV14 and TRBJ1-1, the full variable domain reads EAGVTQFPSHSVIEKGQTVTLRCDPISGHDNLYWYRRVMGKEIKFLLHFVKESKQDESGMPNNRFLAERTGGTYSTLKVQPAELEDSGVYFCASSQTTGGWTEAFFGQGTRLTVV.

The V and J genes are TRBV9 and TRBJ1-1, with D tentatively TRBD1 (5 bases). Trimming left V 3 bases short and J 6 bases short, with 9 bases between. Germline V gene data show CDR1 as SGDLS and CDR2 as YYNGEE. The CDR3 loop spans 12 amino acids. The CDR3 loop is CASSAQGSEAFF. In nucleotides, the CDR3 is TGTGCCAGCAGCGCGCAGGGATCTGAAGCTTTCTTT.

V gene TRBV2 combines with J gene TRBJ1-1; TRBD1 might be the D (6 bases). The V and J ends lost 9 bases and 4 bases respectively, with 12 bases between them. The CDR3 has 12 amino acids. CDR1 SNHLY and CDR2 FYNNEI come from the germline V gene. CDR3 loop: CASRQGITEAFF. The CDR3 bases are TGTGCCAGTCGGCAGGGGATCACTGAAGCTTTCTTT.

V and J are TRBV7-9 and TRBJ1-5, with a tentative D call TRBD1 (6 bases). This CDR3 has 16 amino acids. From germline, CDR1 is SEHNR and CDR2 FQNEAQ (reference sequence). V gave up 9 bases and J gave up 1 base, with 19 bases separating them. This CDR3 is CASPRQAVGSNQPQHF. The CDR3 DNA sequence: TGTGCCAGTCCTCGACAGGCCGTTGGGAGCAATCAGCCCCAGCATTTT.

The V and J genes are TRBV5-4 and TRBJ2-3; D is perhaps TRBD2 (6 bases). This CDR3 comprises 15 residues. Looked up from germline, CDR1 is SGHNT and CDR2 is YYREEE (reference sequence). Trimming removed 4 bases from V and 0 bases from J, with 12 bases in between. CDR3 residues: CASSVPGTSTDTQYF. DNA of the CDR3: TGTGCCAGCAGCGTTCCTGGGACTAGCACAGATACGCAGTATTTT.

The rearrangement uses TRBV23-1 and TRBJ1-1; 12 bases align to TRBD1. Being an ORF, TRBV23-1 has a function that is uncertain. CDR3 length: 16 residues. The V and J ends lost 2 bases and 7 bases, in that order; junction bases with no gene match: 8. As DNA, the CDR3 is TGCGCCAGCAGTCAAGACCCGGGACAGGGGGCGGGTGAAGCTTTCTTT. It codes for CASSQDPGQGAGEAFF.

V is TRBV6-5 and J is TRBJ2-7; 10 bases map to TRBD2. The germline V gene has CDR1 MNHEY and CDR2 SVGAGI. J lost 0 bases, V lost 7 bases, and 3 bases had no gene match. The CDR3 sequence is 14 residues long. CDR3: CASMSGGVSYEQYF. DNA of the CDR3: TGTGCCAGCATGAGCGGGGGGGTCTCCTACGAGCAGTACTTC.

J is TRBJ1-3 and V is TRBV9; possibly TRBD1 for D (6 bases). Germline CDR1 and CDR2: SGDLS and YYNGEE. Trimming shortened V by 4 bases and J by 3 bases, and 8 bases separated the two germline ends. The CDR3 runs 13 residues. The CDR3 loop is CASSPGDGNTIYF. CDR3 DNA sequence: TGTGCCAGCAGCCCAGGGGATGGAAACACCATATATTTT. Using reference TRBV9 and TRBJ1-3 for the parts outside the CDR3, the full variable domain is DSGVTQTPKHLITATGQRVTLRCSPRSGDLSVYWYQQSLDQGLQFLIQYYNGEERAKGNILERFSAQQFPDLHSELNLSSLELGDSALYFCASSPGDGNTIYFGEGSWLTVV.

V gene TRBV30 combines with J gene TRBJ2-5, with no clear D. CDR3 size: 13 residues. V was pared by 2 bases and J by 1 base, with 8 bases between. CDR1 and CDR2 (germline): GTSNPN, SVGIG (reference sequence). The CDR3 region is CAWSQTVQETQYF. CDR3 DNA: TGTGCCTGGAGTCAAACGGTCCAAGAGACCCAGTACTTC. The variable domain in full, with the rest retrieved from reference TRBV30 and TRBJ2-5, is SQTIHQWPATLVQPVGSPLSLECTVEGTSNPNLYWYRQAAGRGLQLLFYSVGIGQISSEVPQNLSASRPQDRQFILSSKKLLLSDSGFYLCAWSQTVQETQYFGPGTRLLVL.

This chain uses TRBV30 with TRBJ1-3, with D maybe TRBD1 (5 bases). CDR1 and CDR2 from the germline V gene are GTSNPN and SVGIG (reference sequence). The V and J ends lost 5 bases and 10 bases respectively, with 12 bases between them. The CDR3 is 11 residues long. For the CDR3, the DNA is TGTGCCTGGGCTCAGGGAGGTACCATATATTTT. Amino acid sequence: CAWAQGGTIYF.

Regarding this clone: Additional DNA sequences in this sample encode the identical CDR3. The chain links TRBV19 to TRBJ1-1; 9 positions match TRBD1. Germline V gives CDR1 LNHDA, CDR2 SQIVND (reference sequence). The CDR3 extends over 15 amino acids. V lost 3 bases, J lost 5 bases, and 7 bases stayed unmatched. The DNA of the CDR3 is TGTGCCAGTAGTATCGCGACAGGGGGTAATACTGAAGCTTTCTTT. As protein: CASSIATGGNTEAFF.